Below, one TCR beta chain is given with its context. This clonotype came up a few times. Its antigen is unknown. Qualities for individual bases were not recorded, and no much larger clone is one base off. Receptor libraries were prepared by 5' RACE. The sequencer was an Illumina HiSeq 2500. A second roughly 6 to 12 cycle PCR used a sample-barcoded 5' primer and a J-beta primer mix. Each TCR beta cDNA molecule received a unique molecular identifier from a template-switch 5' adaptor carrying 12 random nucleotides. Each sample yielded at least 2.5 million CDR3-containing paired-end reads. First-strand cDNA was synthesized from all RNA with the Mint cDNA synthesis kit, primed by a TRBC-specific oligonucleotide. All cDNA was treated with uracil-DNA glycosylase and then went through a first 18-cycle PCR with the universal primers M1SS and BC2_uni_R. Per the source publication's procedure: Each sample was normalized by randomly selecting 1 million high-quality reads, each carrying a distinct molecular identifier. Instead of being binned into consensus sequences, reads that shared molecular identifiers were thrown out. MiTCR, with a Q25 quality threshold and the strictest error-elimination algorithm, was used for CDR3 identification, clonotype clustering and error correction. A nonparametric unseen species model using Euler transformation provided a lower-bound estimate of total TCR beta diversity. Through fastp at Q25 and MiXCR, TCRdb rebuilt clones from the public reads, retaining in-frame beta chains. Records with the same CDR3 protein are collapsed into one entry carrying the most frequent genes and DNA. The V and J calls and clone size come from TCRdb's table, not from the authors' own analysis. Present in this sample are 800,000 to 1,300,000 distinct CDR3 sequences, approximately 25% of which were seen just once. About 0.8% of the sample rests with the top ten.

The 39 donors, aged about 6 to 95 years, were systemically healthy Caucasian individuals from Russia. Each donor gave ten milliliters of peripheral blood, collected into EDTA-treated Vacutainer tubes. Ficoll-Paque density-gradient centrifugation was used to isolate PBMCs, with at least 6 million per sample. Total RNA, at least 5 micrograms per sample, was extracted from PBMCs with Trizol reagent. For every donor, an aliquot of PBMCs went through flow cytometry to measure the percentages of naive CD45RAhigh/CD27high T cells. V is trimmed back by 3 bases and J by 9 bases, and the junction contains 11 bases that no gene match accounts for. The CDR3 covers 15 residues, taking in both the cysteine and the phenylalanine. The kept DNA is CDR3 alone, 45 bases in frame from the first base. As encoded in the germline V gene, CDR1 is SNHLY while CDR2 is FYNNEI. The data stem from a study of blood T cells in healthy people across ages (dated by TCRdb to the mid-2010s). About the investigation overall: In model experiments, roughly one uniquely barcoded TCR beta cDNA molecule per two T cells was captured by template switching. To track age-related changes in TCR beta repertoire diversity, the study relied on deep sequencing normalized with unique cDNA molecular identifiers. Four age groups were formed from the donors: young (average approximately 15 years), middle-aged (approximately 40), aged (over 55) and long-lived (approximately 80). Two additional independent replicas of 1 million unique cDNA reads from the same blood draw were analyzed for two donors (one aged 18 to 30 and one aged 80 or older). The investigation overall reported the following: Because profiling used bulk unsorted PBMCs, naive and antigen-experienced compartments could not be compared conclusively. There was a strong correlation between observed TCR beta diversity and the percentage of naive T cells measured by flow cytometry. Total diversity estimates from one million sequenced T cells were considered lower bounds and underestimates. As age increased, observed TCR beta diversity per million T cells dropped in a roughly linear way, and a significant reduction was already evident by age roughly 40. The CMV infection status of donors was not known, potentially confounding age-related changes in expanded clonotypes. Compared with the aged group, more naive CD4+ T cells, fewer expanded clones and increased TCR diversity were shown by the long-lived group, suggesting age selection.

These same data were also listed under a study on T cells of mothers and their children. As that second study puts it: Nine systemically healthy Caucasian individuals served as donors, namely three mothers together with their six children. cDNA synthesis consumed the entire amount of extracted RNA, loaded at 1.5 ug RNA in each 15 ul reaction. Sample barcodes and 2-4 random nucleotides were added via the M1S primer in the second PCR. More than 8 million TCR beta CDR3 reads were obtained from each mother, and some 3.3 million reads were obtained from each child. In both related and unrelated pairs, thymic selection shapes the output of TCR recombination in a similar way, with inherited differences having only a minor effect. Related mother-child pairs always showed normalized repertoire overlap that was slightly higher than in unrelated mother-child pairs, though the difference was never significant. No persistent microchimeric T cell clones were found, with a detection sensitivity of approximately 100 clones per million clonotypes. Deep NGS was used in the study to compare the TCR beta repertoires of mothers and children and to look for features that separate related mother-child pairs from unrelated individuals. Mothers averaged roughly 40 +/- 4 years of age and children averaged around 10 +/- 4 years. Libraries were sequenced on Illumina HiSeq 2000 with 100+100 nt paired-end reads after adapter ligation with NEBNext reagents. Mother and child libraries were prepared a month apart and sequenced in separate runs to prevent cross-contamination. Between roughly 450,000 and 2,000,000 distinct TCR beta clonotypes were identified per donor. Naive TCR beta clonotypes were estimated from low-frequency clonotypes matched to each donor's FACS-determined naive share, without sorting.

The material sequenced was blood. Recombination connected TRBV2 to TRBJ2-1; 7 of the junction bases match TRBD2. This receptor was taken from a girl aged 2 to 9 in good health. The nucleotide sequence reads as follows: TGTGCCAGCAGTGAGGCGGGGAGGGCCTCGGTTGAGCAGTTCTTC. It codes for CASSEAGRASVEQFF.